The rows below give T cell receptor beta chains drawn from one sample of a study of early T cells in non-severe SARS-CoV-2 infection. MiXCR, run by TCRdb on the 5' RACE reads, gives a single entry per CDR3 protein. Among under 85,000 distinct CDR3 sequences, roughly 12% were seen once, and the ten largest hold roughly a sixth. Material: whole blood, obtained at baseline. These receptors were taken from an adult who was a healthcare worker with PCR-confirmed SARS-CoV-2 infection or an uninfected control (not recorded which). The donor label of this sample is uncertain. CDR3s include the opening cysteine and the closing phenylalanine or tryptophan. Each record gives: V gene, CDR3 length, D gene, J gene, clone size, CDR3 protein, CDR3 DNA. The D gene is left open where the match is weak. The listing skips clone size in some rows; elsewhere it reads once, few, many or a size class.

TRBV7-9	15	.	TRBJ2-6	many	CASSLAYSGANVLTF	TGTGCCAGCAGCTTAGCTTACAGTGGGGCCAACGTCCTGACTTTC
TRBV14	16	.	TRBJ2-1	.	CASSQSAGSSYNEQFF	TGTGCCAGCAGCCAATCCGCAGGTAGCTCCTACAATGAGCAGTTCTTC
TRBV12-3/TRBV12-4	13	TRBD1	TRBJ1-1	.	CASSGPGQPQAFF	TGTGCCAGCAGTGGCCCGGGACAGCCCCAAGCTTTCTTT
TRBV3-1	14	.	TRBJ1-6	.	CASSQGRRGSPLHF	TGTGCCAGCAGCCAAGGGCGCAGGGGATCACCCCTCCACTTT
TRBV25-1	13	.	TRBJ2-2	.	CASREGAIGELFF	TGTGCCAGCAGGGAGGGAGCGATCGGGGAGCTGTTTTTT
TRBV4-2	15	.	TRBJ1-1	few	CASSQGPALNTEAFF	TGTGCCAGCAGCCAAGGGCCAGCCTTGAACACTGAAGCTTTCTTT
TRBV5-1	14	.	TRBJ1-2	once	CACSRDTGNYGYTF	TGCGCCTGCAGCCGTGACACAGGGAACTATGGCTACACCTTC
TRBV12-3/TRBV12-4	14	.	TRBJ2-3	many	CASSSGGGFNTQYF	TGTGCCAGCAGTTCGGGAGGGGGCTTCAATACGCAGTATTTT
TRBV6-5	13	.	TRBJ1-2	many	CASSYTANYGYTF	TGTGCCAGCAGTTACACAGCTAACTATGGCTACACCTTC
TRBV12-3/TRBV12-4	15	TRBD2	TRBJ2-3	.	CASSPTSGHTDTQYF	TGTGCCAGCAGCCCTACTAGCGGACACACAGATACGCAGTATTTT
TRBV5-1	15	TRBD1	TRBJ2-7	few	CASSDPGQGSYEQYF	TGCGCCAGCAGCGATCCGGGACAGGGGAGTTACGAGCAGTACTTC
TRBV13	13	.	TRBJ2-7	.	CASSPPAFHEQYF	TGTGCCAGCAGCCCGCCGGCCTTCCACGAGCAGTACTTC
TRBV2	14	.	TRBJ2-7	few	CASSVRGGADEQYF	TGTGCCAGCAGTGTAAGAGGGGGGGCGGACGAGCAGTACTTC
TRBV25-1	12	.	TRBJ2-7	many	CASRRGYYAQYF	TGTGCCAGCAGGCGAGGGTACTACGCGCAGTACTTC
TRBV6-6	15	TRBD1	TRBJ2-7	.	CASSSSGTGPYEQYF	TGTGCCAGCAGTTCTTCCGGGACAGGGCCCTACGAGCAGTACTTC
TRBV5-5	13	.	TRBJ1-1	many	CASSWGGSTEAFF	TGTGCCAGCAGCTGGGGGGGTTCCACTGAAGCTTTCTTT
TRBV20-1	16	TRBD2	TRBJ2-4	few	CSARDLAGWAKNIQYF	TGCAGTGCTAGAGATTTAGCGGGGTGGGCCAAAAACATTCAGTACTTC
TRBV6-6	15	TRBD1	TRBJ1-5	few	CASSILRQGSQPQHF	TGTGCCAGCAGTATACTTCGACAGGGGAGTCAGCCCCAGCATTTT
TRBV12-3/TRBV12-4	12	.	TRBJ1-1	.	CASSLQSTEAFF	TGTGCCAGCAGTTTACAGAGCACTGAAGCTTTCTTT
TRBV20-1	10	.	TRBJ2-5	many	CSARRETQYF	TGCAGTGCTAGGCGGGAGACCCAGTACTTC
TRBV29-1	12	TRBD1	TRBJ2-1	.	CSTAGGMGEQFF	TGCAGCACCGCAGGGGGTATGGGTGAGCAGTTCTTC
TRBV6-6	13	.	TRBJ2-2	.	CASSSGVARELFF	TGTGCCAGCAGCTCGGGGGTAGCTAGGGAGCTGTTTTTT
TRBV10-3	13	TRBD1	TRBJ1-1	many	CAIRADRGTEAFF	TGTGCCATCAGGGCGGACAGGGGCACTGAAGCTTTCTTT
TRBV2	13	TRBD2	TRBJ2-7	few	CASSPGLGYEQYF	TGTGCCAGCAGTCCGGGACTAGGGTACGAGCAGTACTTC
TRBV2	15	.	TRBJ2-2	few	CASSVSVGRAGELFF	TGTGCCAGCAGTGTGTCGGTGGGACGCGCCGGGGAGCTGTTTTTT
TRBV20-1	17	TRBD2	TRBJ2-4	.	CSARKSRAGLAENIQYF	TGCAGTGCTAGAAAATCCCGGGCGGGACTAGCGGAAAACATTCAGTACTTC
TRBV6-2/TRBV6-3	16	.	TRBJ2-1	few	CASSYSGGGRNNEQFF	TGTGCCAGCAGTTACTCGGGGGGCGGACGCAACAATGAGCAGTTCTTC
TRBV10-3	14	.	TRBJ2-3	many	CAISHRPSTDTQYF	TGTGCCATCAGCCACAGACCTAGCACAGATACGCAGTATTTT
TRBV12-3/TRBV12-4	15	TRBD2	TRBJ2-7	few	CASSLRLAGVREQYF	TGTGCCAGCAGTTTAAGGCTAGCGGGAGTCCGGGAGCAGTACTTC
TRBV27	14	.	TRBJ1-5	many	CASSLTQQNQPQHF	TGTGCCAGCAGTTTAACCCAACAAAATCAGCCCCAGCATTTT
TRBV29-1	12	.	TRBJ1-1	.	CSTGLWDTEAFF	TGCAGTACGGGACTTTGGGACACTGAAGCTTTCTTT
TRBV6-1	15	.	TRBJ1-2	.	CASSEVERINYGYTF	TGTGCCAGCAGTGAAGTAGAACGGATAAACTATGGCTACACCTTC
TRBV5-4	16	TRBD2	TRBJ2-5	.	CASTGGVAGTKETQYF	TGTGCCAGCACCGGGGGGGTAGCGGGGACGAAAGAGACCCAGTACTTC
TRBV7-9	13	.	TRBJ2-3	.	CASSYVGTDTQYF	TGTGCCAGCAGCTATGTAGGAACAGATACGCAGTATTTT
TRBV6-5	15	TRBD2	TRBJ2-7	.	CASSYSSGTPYEQYF	TGTGCCAGCAGTTACTCGAGCGGGACTCCCTACGAGCAGTACTTC
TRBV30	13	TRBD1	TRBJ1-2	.	CAWSVGQSYGYTF	TGTGCCTGGAGTGTGGGACAGAGTTATGGCTACACCTTC
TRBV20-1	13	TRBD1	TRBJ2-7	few	CSGRDRLSYEQYF	TGCAGTGGCCGGGACAGACTCTCCTACGAGCAGTACTTC
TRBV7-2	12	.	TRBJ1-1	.	CASSWDTTEAFF	TGTGCCAGCAGCTGGGACACGACTGAAGCTTTCTTT
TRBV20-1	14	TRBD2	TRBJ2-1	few	CSARGLNSYNEQFF	TGCAGTGCTAGGGGACTAAACTCCTACAATGAGCAGTTCTTC
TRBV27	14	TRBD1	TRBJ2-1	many	CASSLGTGAQVQFF	TGTGCCAGCAGTTTAGGGACAGGGGCCCAAGTGCAGTTCTTC
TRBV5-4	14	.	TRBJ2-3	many	CASSLWQGMDTQYF	TGTGCCAGCAGCTTGTGGCAGGGCATGGATACGCAGTATTTT
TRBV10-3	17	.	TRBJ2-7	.	CAISESGSGGGTYEQYF	TGTGCCATCAGTGAGTCGGGATCGGGCGGAGGGACCTACGAGCAGTACTTC
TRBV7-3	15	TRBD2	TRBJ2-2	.	CASSLAGGIAGELFF	TGTGCCAGCAGCTTAGCGGGGGGCATCGCCGGGGAGCTGTTTTTT
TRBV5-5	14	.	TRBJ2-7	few	CASSFLVWPYEQYF	TGTGCCAGCAGCTTCCTCGTATGGCCCTACGAGCAGTACTTC
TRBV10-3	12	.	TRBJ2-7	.	CATAGNSYEQYF	TGTGCCACCGCCGGCAACTCCTACGAGCAGTACTTC
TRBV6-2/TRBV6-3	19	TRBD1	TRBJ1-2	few	CASSFFSDDDRVYFYGYTF	TGTGCCAGCAGTTTTTTTTCGGATGATGACAGGGTCTACTTCTATGGCTACACCTTC
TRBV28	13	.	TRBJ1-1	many	CASTIRAGLEAFF	TGTGCCAGCACCATCAGGGCAGGCCTTGAAGCTTTCTTT
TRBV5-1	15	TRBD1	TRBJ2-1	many	CASSLTGQVYNEQFF	TGCGCCAGCAGCCTAACGGGACAGGTTTACAATGAGCAGTTCTTC
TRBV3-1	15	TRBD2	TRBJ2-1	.	CASSQSMREGNEQFF	TGTGCCAGCAGCCAATCCATGCGGGAGGGTAATGAGCAGTTCTTC
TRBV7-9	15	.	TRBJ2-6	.	CASSFLGSGANVLTF	TGTGCCAGCAGCTTTTTGGGCTCTGGGGCCAACGTCCTGACTTTC
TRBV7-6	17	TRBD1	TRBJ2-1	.	CASSNPGQGQSYNEQFF	TGTGCCAGCAGCAACCCGGGACAGGGCCAATCCTACAATGAGCAGTTCTTC
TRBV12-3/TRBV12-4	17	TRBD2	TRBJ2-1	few	CASQNLGRLAGYNEQFF	TGTGCCAGCCAGAACCTTGGGAGACTAGCGGGCTACAATGAGCAGTTCTTC
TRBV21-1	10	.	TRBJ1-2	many	CASSKSGYTF	TGTGCCAGCAGCAAATCTGGCTACACCTTC
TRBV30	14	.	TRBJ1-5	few	CAWRSRGGDQPQHF	TGTGCCTGGAGGAGCAGGGGAGGAGACCAGCCCCAGCATTTT